The 6 T cell receptor beta chains in this list originate from one sample, sequenced in a study of blood T cell repertoires in COVID-19. Produced via immunoSEQ multiplex PCR; TCRdb's table is partial and in-frame only. The data show 100,000 to 150,000 clones, around nine tenths seen once. The source material was peripheral blood. The receptors stem from a man aged 45-65 years with active or convalescent COVID-19.

The V gene is TRBV6-1, the J gene TRBJ2-5; 9 positions agree with TRBD2. V gave up 0 bases and J gave up 8 bases; unmatched junction bases: 7. This CDR3 region has 15 residues. In germline, CDR1 is MNHNS, CDR2 SASEGT. For the CDR3, the DNA is TGTGCCAGCAGTGAAGCAACGGGAGCGGGAGGAACCCAGTACTTC. It is translated as CASSEATGAGGTQYF.

About this clone itself: This same CDR3 is encoded by further DNA sequences in the sample. This chain joins TRBV5-6 and TRBJ1-6; 9 bases are shared with TRBD1. The CDR3 consists of 15 residues. Trimming cost V 4 bases and J 5 bases; bases outside gene matches: 4. Germline-derived CDR1 and CDR2 are SGHDT and YYEEEE. The CDR3 DNA is TGTGCCAGCAGCCTAGGGGACAGGGATAATTCACCCCTCCACTTT. Translated: CASSLGDRDNSPLHF.

This clone showed up just once. The rearrangement joins TRBV6-1 to TRBJ2-3; 10 bases agree with TRBD2. The germline CDR1 and CDR2 sequences are MNHNS and SASEGT. This CDR3 region has 16 residues. Trimming at V came to 1 base and at J to 2 bases, leaving 3 bases not matched to a gene. The CDR3 protein is CASSEGLAGITDTQYF. The CDR3 DNA sequence: TGTGCCAGCAGTGAAGGACTAGCGGGTATCACAGATACGCAGTATTTT.

The chain has TRBV24-1 and TRBJ2-7, with D perhaps matching TRBD1 (5 bases). The V end lost 7 bases, the J end lost 5 bases, and 14 bases lay between the germline ends. Germline CDR1 KGHDR, CDR2 SFDVKD. The CDR3 consists of 13 residues. The CDR3 DNA sequence: TGTGCCACCAGCCCAGGGCATCGGGACGAGCAGTACTTC. Translated: CATSPGHRDEQYF.

This clone was seen once. The chain employs TRBV5-8 and TRBJ2-7; no reliable D call. Trimming shortened V by 1 base and J by 3 bases, and 14 bases separated the two germline ends. CDR1 SGHTS and CDR2 YDEGEE come from the germline V gene. The CDR3 extends over 15 amino acids. The CDR3 spells CASSLHSRRYYEQYF. The CDR3 nucleotides are TGTGCCAGCAGCTTGCACTCGCGGAGATACTACGAGCAGTACTTC.

Only one count was recorded for this clone. The gene calls are TRBV19 and TRBJ2-5; a possible D gene is TRBD1 (6 bases). V lost 5 bases to trimming and J lost 5 bases, with 18 bases between them. This CDR3 has 15 residues. Germline V lookup: CDR1 LNHDA, CDR2 SQIVND (reference sequence). CDR3 amino acids: CASSFRGLEGETQYF. The CDR3 nucleotides are TGTGCCAGTAGTTTCAGGGGTCTAGAAGGGGAGACCCAGTACTTC.